A selection of T cell receptor beta chains follows, all from one sample in a study of early T cells in non-severe SARS-CoV-2 infection. TCRdb reprocessed the 5' RACE reads via MiXCR and lists one record per CDR3 protein. The table includes under 140,000 distinct CDR3 sequences, approximately 12% detected once. The source material was whole blood, sampled at baseline. These receptor sequences come from an adult who was a healthcare worker with PCR-confirmed SARS-CoV-2 infection or an uninfected control (not recorded which). Each CDR3 is given with its conserved first and last residue.

v_call: TRBV5-4
cdr3_aa: CASSRGVMDTEAFF

v_call: TRBV19
cdr3_aa: CASRKTSGGNYEQYF

v_call: TRBV2
cdr3_aa: CASRERPYNEQFF

v_call: TRBV28
cdr3_aa: CASSLRGGSNQPQHF

v_call: TRBV12-3/TRBV12-4
cdr3_aa: CASSFRSPYGYTF

v_call: TRBV28
cdr3_aa: CASSGIAKNIQYF

v_call: TRBV7-3
cdr3_aa: CASSLRRSNYGYTF

v_call: TRBV2
cdr3_aa: CASSSRAYNEQFF

v_call: TRBV3-1
cdr3_aa: CASSQAGFGQPQHF

v_call: TRBV30
cdr3_aa: CAWNLGENTGELFF

v_call: TRBV30
cdr3_aa: CAWSPVNTEAFF

v_call: TRBV6-9
cdr3_aa: CASSYPHGEGNDTGELFF

v_call: TRBV19
cdr3_aa: CASSGGRAVEQFF

v_call: TRBV5-4
cdr3_aa: CASGRGRDTQYF

v_call: TRBV12-3/TRBV12-4
cdr3_aa: CASSSREGGTEAFF

v_call: TRBV2
cdr3_aa: CASSRRFSLYEQYF

v_call: TRBV2
cdr3_aa: CASSESADTQYF

v_call: TRBV27
cdr3_aa: CASSLGPFGGLFF

v_call: TRBV5-1
cdr3_aa: CASSPWTERIETQYF

v_call: TRBV29-1
cdr3_aa: CSVARQSPTDTQYF

v_call: TRBV20-1
cdr3_aa: CSARVPSGDYNEQFF

v_call: TRBV28
cdr3_aa: CAGGLAALEQYF

v_call: TRBV20-1
cdr3_aa: CSARRLTGSNEQFF

v_call: TRBV19
cdr3_aa: CASEGSSNTEAFF

v_call: TRBV7-2
cdr3_aa: CASSRDALEAFF

v_call: TRBV12-3/TRBV12-4
cdr3_aa: CASSGTGWNEKLFF

v_call: TRBV5-4
cdr3_aa: CASSLDQIAFLYNEQFF

v_call: TRBV6-6
cdr3_aa: CASNLDGLPMNTEAFF

v_call: TRBV12-2
cdr3_aa: CASRLGDGATNEKLFF

v_call: TRBV28
cdr3_aa: CASTASGGELFF

v_call: TRBV29-1
cdr3_aa: CSVDKDRDGNTIYF

v_call: TRBV29-1
cdr3_aa: CSGCRGMNTEAFF

v_call: TRBV28
cdr3_aa: CASSLSASRSYNEQFF

v_call: TRBV20-1
cdr3_aa: CSARDKRDQPQHF

v_call: TRBV6-1
cdr3_aa: CASIRTGTGVVGNQPQHF

v_call: TRBV2
cdr3_aa: CASSEAGSQGSSYEQYF

v_call: TRBV27
cdr3_aa: CASSSPHRGGGTEAFF

v_call: TRBV13
cdr3_aa: CASRKQGSTYEQYF

v_call: TRBV7-9
cdr3_aa: CAIAPRGYGYTF

v_call: TRBV20-1
cdr3_aa: CSATRDSRNNSPLHF

v_call: TRBV11-2
cdr3_aa: CASRLDTEAFF

v_call: TRBV12-3/TRBV12-4
cdr3_aa: CASSLAGRENNEQFF

v_call: TRBV5-1
cdr3_aa: CASSFLGPPGDEQYF

v_call: TRBV6-1
cdr3_aa: CASTLGAGVNEQFF

v_call: TRBV18
cdr3_aa: CASSTTTGLISDTEAFF

v_call: TRBV19
cdr3_aa: CASSPYRDRGRETQYF

v_call: TRBV5-1
cdr3_aa: CASHGTGPYEQYF

v_call: TRBV28
cdr3_aa: CASSLVATGTLSYEQYF

v_call: TRBV7-3
cdr3_aa: CASSSSLGVANTGELFF

v_call: TRBV19
cdr3_aa: CASSIGFPPHEQFF

v_call: TRBV2
cdr3_aa: CASTDRQGQETQYF

v_call: TRBV28
cdr3_aa: CASSSPGDTQYF

v_call: TRBV28
cdr3_aa: CAGSGFPNTEAFF

v_call: TRBV5-1
cdr3_aa: CASSLALDSRASYYEQYF

v_call: TRBV27
cdr3_aa: CASRGPGLGRHEQFF